Detailed here is one T cell receptor beta chain. This clone showed up just once. This clone's antigen is unknown. No base quality information exists; no much larger clone differs at one position. The library was obtained by the immunoSEQ multiplex PCR assay. TCRdb limited this immuneACCESS table to in-frame rearrangements with V and J called. A share of clones is missing; checked studies link under half to unresolved V genes, and the rest is unexplained. The sample contains about 110,000 clones, approximately 80% of them found a single time. The top ten hold about 7% of the sample. This specimen belongs to a study of control samples from healthy donors and cancer patients (dated by TCRdb to 2020 to 2021). CDR1 and CDR2 are drawn from the germline V gene: SGHDN, FVKESK. The CDR3 holds 14 amino acids from the cysteine to the phenylalanine. Just CDR3 DNA is preserved here, 42 bases in frame from base 1. Relative to germline, V is 10 bases shorter and J is 3 bases shorter, with 18 bases between their ends.

The V gene is TRBV14 and the J gene is TRBJ1-2; too little of a D gene remains to name it. This receptor was identified in a young man in good health. Input material: blood. The nucleotide sequence is TGTGCCACCAGATCATCCTGGTGGGACTATGGCTACACCTTC. Translation gives CATRSSWWDYGYTF.